The TCR beta chain under discussion was sequenced for a study of CXCR3-negative and CXCR3-positive naive CD8 T cells. As concerns this clonotype: Its antigen is undetermined.

Carrying UMI labels, the TRB cDNA libraries were prepared through 5' RACE. TCRdb re-called the 5' RACE reads; every CDR3 protein appears as one record, without DNA. The sample data list some 53,000 distinct CDR3 sequences. Regarding the study as a whole: More hydrophobic TRB CDR3s were found in CXCR3-positive naive cells than in CXCR3-negative naive cells.

Germline loops: CDR1 SGHDN, CDR2 FVKESK. The CDR3 sequence is 15 residues long. The sample comprised naive CXCR3+ CD8+ T cells from blood. Subset denoted: CD45RO-CCR7+CD27+CD95- naive CD8+ T cells expressing CXCR3 (TNR3+). The rearrangement links TRBV14 to TRBJ2-7; the TCRdb call, TRBD2, lacks DNA for checking. This receptor was taken from a human donor in good health. Some clones in this sample may be carry-over from other donors' samples. The CDR3 region is CASGQDRTRPYEQYF.